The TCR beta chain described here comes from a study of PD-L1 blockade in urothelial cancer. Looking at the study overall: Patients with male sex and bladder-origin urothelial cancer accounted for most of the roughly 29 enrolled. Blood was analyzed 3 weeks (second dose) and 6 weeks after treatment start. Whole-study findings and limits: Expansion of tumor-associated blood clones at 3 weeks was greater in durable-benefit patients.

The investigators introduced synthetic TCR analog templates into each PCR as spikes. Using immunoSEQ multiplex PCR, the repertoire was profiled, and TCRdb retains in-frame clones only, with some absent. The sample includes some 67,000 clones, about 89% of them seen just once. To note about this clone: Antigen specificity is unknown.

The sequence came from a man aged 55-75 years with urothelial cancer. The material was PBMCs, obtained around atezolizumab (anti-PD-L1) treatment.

CDR3 amino acids: CASSGTGASPRLFF. The CDR3 DNA is TGTGCCAGCAGTGGGACAGGGGCCTCCCCTAGACTGTTTTTT. The chain is built from TRBV25-1 and TRBJ1-4; 9 bases line up with TRBD1. This CDR3 is 14 amino acids long. J gave up 13 bases and V 4 bases, and 10 bases lay outside the gene matches. Germline V gene data show CDR1 as MGHDK and CDR2 as SYGVNS.